The present T cell receptor beta chain was sequenced within a study of breast tumors, draining lymph nodes, adjacent tissues. Overall study findings and caveats: Luminal-like breast cancer showed significantly greater tumor-nontumor repertoire similarity than basal-like breast cancer did. Compared with lymph nodes, tumors were less diverse; compared with nontumor tissue, more. The data were judged consistent with most tumor T cells coming from lymph node and expanding in tumor. Data only fit, rather than demonstrated, lymph node origin of most tumor T cells.

As for this clonotype: Its antigen remains unidentified. A much larger clone is a single base away; this may be a read error.

The CDR3 covers 12 residues. V was clipped by 5 bases and J by 6 bases; unmatched bases: 4. Germline CDR1 is MNHNS and CDR2 is SASEGT. TCRdb recomputed calls from the multiplex PCR reads with MiXCR, one row per CDR3 protein. In the table there are about 46,000 distinct CDR3 sequences, 23% of which are singletons. This clonotype was obtained from a female donor with breast cancer. Some clones in this sample may be carry-over from other donors' samples. The sequenced sample was breast tumor tissue. The V call is TRBV6-1, the J call TRBJ2-7; 7 positions agree with TRBD1. CDR3: CASSTGVLEQYF. In DNA, the CDR3 is TGTGCCAGCAGTACAGGGGTTCTCGAGCAGTACTTC.